This TCR beta chain was captured by sequencing in a study of T-cell memory formation after mild COVID-19. Germline V gene lookup returns CDR1 MNHNS and CDR2 SASEGT. This CDR3 has 17 amino acids. Unmatched junction bases numbered 11, after V lost 3 bases and J lost 4 bases. A single record per CDR3 protein comes from TCRdb applying MiXCR to the 5' RACE reads. The sample records 250,000 to 350,000 distinct CDR3 sequences, 15% to 20% being singletons. The J gene is TRBJ1-4, the V gene TRBV6-1, with 7 bases that match TRBD1. The source is a man in his late teens or twenties who had mild COVID-19 (a few samples of this study predate the infection). Cell type and time point are not known. Material: PBMCs or a T cell subset sorted from them (not recorded which). CDR3 residues: CASSDLLRDRFNEKLFF. The CDR3 DNA reads as TGTGCCAGCAGTGACCTACTTCGGGACAGATTTAATGAAAAACTGTTTTTT.